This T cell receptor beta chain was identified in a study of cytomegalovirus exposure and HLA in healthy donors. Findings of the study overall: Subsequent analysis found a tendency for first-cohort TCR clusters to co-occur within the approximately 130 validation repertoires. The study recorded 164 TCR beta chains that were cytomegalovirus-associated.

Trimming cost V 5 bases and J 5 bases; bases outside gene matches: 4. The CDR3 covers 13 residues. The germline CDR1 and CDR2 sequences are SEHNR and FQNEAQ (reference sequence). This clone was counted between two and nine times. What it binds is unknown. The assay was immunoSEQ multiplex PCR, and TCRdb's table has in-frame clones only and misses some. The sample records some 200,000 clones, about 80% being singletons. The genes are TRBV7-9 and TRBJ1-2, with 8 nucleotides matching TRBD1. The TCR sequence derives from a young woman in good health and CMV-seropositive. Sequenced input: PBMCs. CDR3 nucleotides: TGTGCCAGCAGCACACAGGGGGGATATGGCTACACCTTC. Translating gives CASSTQGGYGYTF. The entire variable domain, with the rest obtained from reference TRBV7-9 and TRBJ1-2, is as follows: DTGVSQNPRHKITKRGQNVTFRCDPISEHNRLYWYRQTLGQGPEFLTYFQNEAQLEKSRLLSDRFSAERPKGSFSTLEIQRTEQGDSAMYLCASSTQGGYGYTFGSGTRLTVV.